This TCR beta chain is from a study of control samples from healthy donors and cancer patients. Deletions cut 2 bases from V and 6 bases from J, with 13 bases between. CDR3 size: 14 residues. The germline CDR1 and CDR2 sequences are WSHSY and SAAADI. The table came from immunoSEQ multiplex PCR; TCRdb's copy has only in-frame clones and leaves some out. The table includes some 120,000 clones, just under 95% detected once. This rearrangement joins TRBV10-2 to TRBJ1-1; no definite D call. The clonotype was recovered from a man aged 25-40 years in good health. Sequences were obtained from blood. CDR3 sequence: CASSERVAVSEAFF. CDR3 in DNA: TGCGCCAGCAGTGAGAGAGTCGCGGTGTCTGAAGCTTTCTTT.